The source of this T cell receptor beta chain is a study of blood T cell repertoires in COVID-19 (dated by TCRdb to 2020 to 2022). Study-level background: Samples covering the acute and convalescent phases of COVID-19 were provided by collaborators in the United States, Italy and Spain. The material from the prospective study consisted of cDNA or gDNA derived from T cells, B-cell-depleted T cells, or PBMCs. Subjects who had been exposed to COVID-19, were actively infected with it, or had recovered from it provided the deeply sampled blood TCRbeta repertoires that made up the dataset. The repertoires were released in a freely available public database intended as a resource for research on the immune response to SARS-CoV-2. Samples came from the ongoing ImmuneRACE study (first 160 participants) plus 1,254 subjects from 6 global collaborators. The sample metadata nearly always contained a de-identified subject ID, COVID-19 status, age in years and sex. Where available, HLA class I and class II types were taken from metadata supplied by the sample provider and were not determined by assay-based typing.

Its CDR3 holds 16 amino acids, cysteine through phenylalanine. This entry keeps only the CDR3 DNA: 48 bases, framed from base 1. Reading the germline V gene (reference sequence) gives CDR1 PRHDT and CDR2 FYEKMQ. Trimming takes 3 bases from V and 0 bases from J, and the germline ends sit 14 bases apart. One collaborating source in Seattle enrolled patients during active infection and followed them longitudinally through the course of disease. Whole blood was collected in K2EDTA tubes by collaborating institutions according to the institutions' own protocols. Collaborator samples were shipped for TCRbeta analysis as frozen whole blood, isolated PBMCs, or DNA extracted from either sample type. Study-level results and caveats: The amount of clinical and demographic metadata varied by source and participant and was provided uncurated.

Details on this clone: Its antigen is currently not known. The record has no base qualities; no much larger clone is one base away.

TCRbeta CDR3 regions were amplified from genomic DNA by means of the immunoSEQ Assay, a bias-controlled multiplex PCR. The authors processed their data as follows. Within the assay, amplification of reference gene primers was used to estimate how many nucleated cells each sample contained. To quantify the absolute abundance of each unique TCRbeta CDR3 rearrangement, sequence reads were collapsed and filtered. For each sample, productive Simpson clonality was calculated by taking the square root of Simpson's diversity index across productive rearrangements. In its TCRdb copy, this immuneACCESS table keeps in-frame sequences only and misses some clones. Where compared with another copy, unresolved V genes explain less than half of these, and the others have no known cause. D and trimming come from the DNA, and the V and J calls and clone size come from that table. In this sample the table shows some 390,000 clones, 89% of which occur a single time. The leading ten clones occupy roughly 1.6% of the sample.

Here the chain combines TRBV13 and TRBJ2-5; a tentative D call is TRBD2 (7 bases match). This sequence originates from a woman aged 40 to 50 with COVID-19, enrolled during active disease. Specimen: peripheral blood. The CDR3 reads CASSLRGPLYQETQYF. The DNA sequence reads TGTGCCAGCAGCTTGCGGGGGCCCCTGTACCAAGAGACCCAGTACTTC. The CDR3, completed at both ends by the reference TRBV13 and TRBJ2-5 genes, gives the full variable domain AAGVIQSPRHLIKEKRETATLKCYPIPRHDTVYWYQQGPGQDPQFLISFYEKMQSDKGSIPDRFSAQQFSDYHSELNMSSLELGDSALYFCASSLRGPLYQETQYFGPGTRLLVL.